The clone carrying this T cell receptor beta chain was detected only a few times. Trimming took off 0 bases at V and 7 bases at J, with 13 bases between the two ends. CDR1 and CDR2 (germline): MGHRA, YSYEKL. The CDR3 is 14 residues long. Fresh peripheral blood, roughly 9.8 ml of it, supplied the PBMCs. The data stem from a study of T cells in Graves' hyperthyroidism and ophthalmopathy. Template material for amplifying TCR beta CDR3 regions consisted of RNA transcripts. The primer set for the first-round RT-PCR of the TCR CDR3 was HTBI. TCRdb re-derived calls from the multiplex PCR reads in MiXCR, one entry per CDR3 protein. The sample shows around 530,000 distinct CDR3 sequences, roughly 18% of them seen only once.

The clonotype comes from a woman aged 18-29 years with Graves' ophthalmopathy. The sample taken for sequencing was blood. The gene calls are TRBV4-1 and TRBJ2-7, with no clear D. The CDR3 bases are TGCGCCAGCAGCCAAGATTCTTTCTGGGAAGAGCAGTACTTC. Encoded protein: CASSQDSFWEEQYF.